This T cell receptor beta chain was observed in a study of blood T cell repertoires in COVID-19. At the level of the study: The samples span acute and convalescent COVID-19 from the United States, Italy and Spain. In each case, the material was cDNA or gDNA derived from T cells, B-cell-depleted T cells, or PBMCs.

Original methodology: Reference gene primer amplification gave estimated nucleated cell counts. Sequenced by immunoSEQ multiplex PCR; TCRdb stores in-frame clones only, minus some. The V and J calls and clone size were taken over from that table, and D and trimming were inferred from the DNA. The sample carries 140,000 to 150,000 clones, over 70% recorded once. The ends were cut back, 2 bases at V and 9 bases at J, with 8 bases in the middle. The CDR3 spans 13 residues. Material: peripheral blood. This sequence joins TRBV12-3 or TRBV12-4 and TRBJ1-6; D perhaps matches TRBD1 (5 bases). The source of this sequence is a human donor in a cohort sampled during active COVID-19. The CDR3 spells CASSLTGSSPLHF. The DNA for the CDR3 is TGTGCCAGCAGTTTAACAGGCTCTTCACCCCTCCACTTT.